A selection of T cell receptor beta chains follows, all from one sample in a study of cytomegalovirus exposure and HLA in healthy donors. Measured with immunoSEQ multiplex PCR; TCRdb has only the in-frame clones, and not every one. The data contain 180,000 or so clones, 77% of them singletons. The source material was PBMCs. The receptors originated from a man younger than 35 in good health and CMV-seronegative. Both conserved end residues are trimmed from each CDR3. Fields, in order: V gene, J gene, CDR3 protein.

TRBV5-6	TRBJ2-7	ASSWGLASSYEQY
TRBV7-9	TRBJ1-4	ASSSKSTGEKLF
TRBV6-4	TRBJ2-3	ASSEAGTDTQY
TRBV10-3	TRBJ1-1	AISEFQAMNTEAF
TRBV7-3	TRBJ1-1	ASSLTGGRNTEAF
TRBV7-6	TRBJ2-5	ASSSSGNTQY
TRBV6-4	TRBJ2-3	ASSESGGAADTQY
TRBV18	TRBJ2-2	ASSPGQGPYTGELF
TRBV2	TRBJ1-5	ASSLTGGNQPQH
TRBV6-5	TRBJ1-5	ASSPTANSNQPQH
TRBV27	TRBJ2-3	ASWDRGYSDTQY
TRBV4-1	TRBJ1-4	ASSQRGDREKLF
TRBV10-3	TRBJ2-5	AISDGGGQETQY
TRBV11-2	TRBJ2-7	ASSLAQGVSYEQY
TRBV7-2	TRBJ2-7	ASSLERTPTYEQY
TRBV7-8	TRBJ2-5	ASSGLGAGQETQY
TRBV30	TRBJ2-7	AWSFGQDYEQY
TRBV18	TRBJ2-7	ASSPPRRGQGVYEQY
TRBV4-2	TRBJ2-3	ASRTTVTDTQY
TRBV11-2	TRBJ2-3	ASSVDGTDTQY
TRBV2	TRBJ2-1	ATTGDLLANEQF
TRBV5-8	TRBJ2-2	ASSPGSGELF
TRBV18	TRBJ2-2	ASSLGQGTNTGELF
TRBV4-2	TRBJ2-7	ASSPGQGAYEQY
TRBV6-6	TRBJ1-5	ASRQGDQPQH
TRBV4-3	TRBJ1-3	ASSQRERHSGNTIY
TRBV4-1	TRBJ2-3	ASSQKGQGTDTQY
TRBV6-1	TRBJ2-7	ASSEPGQGSPYEQY
TRBV5-4	TRBJ2-2	ASSLGERESGELF
TRBV29-1	TRBJ1-1	SVEEDMNTEAF
TRBV18	TRBJ2-5	ASSPPRPSGTQY
TRBV7-9	TRBJ1-5	ASSFGGTGDNQPQH
TRBV7-9	TRBJ2-7	ASSPSGRSYEQY
TRBV9	TRBJ2-7	ASGYRVSREQY
TRBV9	TRBJ1-2	ASSVEFNPRHGYT
TRBV4-3	TRBJ2-2	ASSQDPVRGGGELF
TRBV30	TRBJ2-2	AWSRQGGTGELF
TRBV5-1	TRBJ1-6	ASSRTGGSDSPLH
TRBV2	TRBJ1-6	ASRVQGVLNSPLH
TRBV11-2	TRBJ2-5	ASSPGTGFLETQY
TRBV7-9	TRBJ2-7	ASSGHSYEQY
TRBV10-3	TRBJ2-7	AISGGRYEQY
TRBV30	TRBJ1-3	AWSVRSVGNTIY
TRBV12-5	TRBJ2-5	ASGTTAQETQY
TRBV4-3	TRBJ2-1	ASSQDSGVYNEQF
TRBV7-9	TRBJ1-1	ASSRGQEAF
TRBV15	TRBJ1-2	ATSRVSGSRGYT
TRBV27	TRBJ2-7	ASKGAGRFDEQY
TRBV27	TRBJ2-3	ASSFVEREKLSVGTDTQY
TRBV27	TRBJ2-7	ASSLSVGGDYEQY
TRBV27	TRBJ1-1	ASSRTAPEEAF
TRBV6-6	TRBJ2-7	ASRPPGLASYEQY
TRBV5-1	TRBJ1-2	ASSKDGTDYGYT
TRBV5-1	TRBJ1-1	ASSLVLQGEAF
TRBV7-3	TRBJ1-2	ASSFRVYYGYT
TRBV2	TRBJ1-6	ASSGVRVNSPLH